This T cell receptor beta chain was profiled in a study of blood T cell repertoires in COVID-19 (dated by TCRdb to about 2020). Study-level background: Samples covering the acute and convalescent phases of COVID-19 were provided by collaborators in the United States, Italy and Spain. The material from the prospective study consisted of cDNA or gDNA derived from T cells, B-cell-depleted T cells, or PBMCs. Deeply sampled blood TCRbeta repertoires from subjects exposed to, actively infected with, or recovered from COVID-19 were included in the dataset. The repertoires were released in a freely available public database intended as a resource for research on the immune response to SARS-CoV-2. Samples came from the ongoing ImmuneRACE study (first 160 participants) plus 1,254 subjects from 6 global collaborators. Sample metadata almost always included a de-identified subject ID, COVID-19 status, age in years and sex. Where HLA class I and class II types were available, the types were taken from metadata supplied by the sample provider, not from assay-based typing.

TCRbeta CDR3 regions were amplified from genomic DNA using the immunoSEQ Assay, a bias-controlled multiplex PCR. Per the original workflow: The number of nucleated cells in each sample was estimated by amplification of reference gene primers within the assay. To quantify the absolute abundance of each unique TCRbeta CDR3 rearrangement, sequence reads were collapsed and filtered. For each sample, productive Simpson clonality was calculated as the square root of Simpson's diversity index across productive rearrangements. TCRdb took this table from immuneACCESS and kept in-frame rearrangements with V and J called. Such tables lack part of the clones; where checked against another copy, unresolved V genes explain under half of the gap, and the rest is unexplained. V and J calls and clone size follow that table, whereas D and trimming were derived from the DNA. This sample lists around 250,000 clones; over 80% were detected once. The ten biggest clones cover more than 8.5% of the sample.

One collaborating source in Seattle enrolled patients while the patients were actively infected and followed the patients over time throughout the course of disease. Collaborating institutions collected whole blood in K2EDTA tubes following their own protocols. Collaborator samples were shipped for TCRbeta analysis as frozen whole blood, isolated PBMCs, or DNA extracted from either sample type. The junction shows trimming of 3 bases on V and 4 bases on J, plus 10 bases between the germline ends. The CDR3 runs 14 amino acids, cysteine and phenylalanine included. Just CDR3 DNA is preserved here, 42 bases in frame from base 1. The germline V gene provides CDR1 MDHEN and CDR2 SYDVKM. As for this clone: The clone's antigen remains unknown. No base-level quality is on record; no much larger clone is a single base apart.

Overall study outcomes, separate from this receptor: The quantity of clinical and demographic metadata differed by source and by participant and was supplied without curation.

This chain joins TRBV28 to TRBJ2-1, with a weak D call of TRBD2 (6 bases match). Input material: peripheral blood. The receptor comes from a woman aged 70-85 years with COVID-19, enrolled during active disease. The DNA sequence follows: TGTGCCAGCAGTTTCGCTAGCGCATACAATGAGCAGTTCTTC. Its product reads: CASSFASAYNEQFF. With all but the CDR3 taken from the reference TRBV28 and TRBJ2-1 genes, the full variable domain is: DVKVTQSSRYLVKRTGEKVFLECVQDMDHENMFWYRQDPGLGLRLIYFSYDVKMKEKGDIPEGYSVSREKKERFSLILESASTNQTSMYLCASSFASAYNEQFFGPGTRLTVL.